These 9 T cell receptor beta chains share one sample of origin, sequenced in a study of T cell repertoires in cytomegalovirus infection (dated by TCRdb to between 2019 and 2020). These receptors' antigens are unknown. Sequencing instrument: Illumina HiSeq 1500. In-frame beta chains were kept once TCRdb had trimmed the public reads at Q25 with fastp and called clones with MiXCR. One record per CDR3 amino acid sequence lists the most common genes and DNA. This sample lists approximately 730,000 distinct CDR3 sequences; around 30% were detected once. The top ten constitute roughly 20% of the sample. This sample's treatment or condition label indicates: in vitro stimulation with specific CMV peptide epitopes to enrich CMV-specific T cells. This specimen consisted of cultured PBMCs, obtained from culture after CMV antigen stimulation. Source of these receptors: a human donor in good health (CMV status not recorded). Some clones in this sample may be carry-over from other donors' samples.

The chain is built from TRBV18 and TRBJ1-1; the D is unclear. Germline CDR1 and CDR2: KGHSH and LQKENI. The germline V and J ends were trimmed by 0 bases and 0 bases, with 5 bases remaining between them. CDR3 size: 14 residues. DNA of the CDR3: TGTGCCAGCTCACCACCCTCCCTGAACACTGAAGCTTTCTTT. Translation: CASSPPSLNTEAFF.

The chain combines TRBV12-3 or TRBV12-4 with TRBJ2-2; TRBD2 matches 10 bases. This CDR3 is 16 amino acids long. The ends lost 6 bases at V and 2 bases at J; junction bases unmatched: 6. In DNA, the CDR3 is TGTGCCAGCAGGCTACGGACTAGCGGCAACACCGGGGAGCTGTTTTTT. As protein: CASRLRTSGNTGELFF.

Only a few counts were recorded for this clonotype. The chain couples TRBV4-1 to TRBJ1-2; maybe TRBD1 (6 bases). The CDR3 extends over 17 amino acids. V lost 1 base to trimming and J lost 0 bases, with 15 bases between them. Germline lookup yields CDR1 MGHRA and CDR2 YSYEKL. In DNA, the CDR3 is TGCGCCAGCAGCCAAGTTTTGGGCACAGGGTCTAACTATGGCTACACCTTC. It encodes CASSQVLGTGSNYGYTF.

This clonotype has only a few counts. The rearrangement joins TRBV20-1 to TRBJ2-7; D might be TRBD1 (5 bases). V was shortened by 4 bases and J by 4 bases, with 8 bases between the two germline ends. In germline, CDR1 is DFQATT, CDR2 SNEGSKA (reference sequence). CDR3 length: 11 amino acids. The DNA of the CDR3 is TGCAGTGCTACGCAGGGTTACGAGCAGTACTTC. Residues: CSATQGYEQYF.

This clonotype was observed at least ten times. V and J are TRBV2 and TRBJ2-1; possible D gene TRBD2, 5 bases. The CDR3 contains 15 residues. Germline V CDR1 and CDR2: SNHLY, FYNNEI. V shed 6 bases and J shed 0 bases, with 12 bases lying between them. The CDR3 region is CASSFRRSSYNEQFF. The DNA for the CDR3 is TGTGCCAGCAGCTTCAGGAGGAGCTCCTACAATGAGCAGTTCTTC.

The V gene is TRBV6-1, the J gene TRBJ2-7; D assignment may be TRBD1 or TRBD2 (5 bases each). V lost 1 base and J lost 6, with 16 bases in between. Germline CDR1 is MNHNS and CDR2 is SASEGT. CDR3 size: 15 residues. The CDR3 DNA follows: TGTGCCAGCAGTGAAGACCCGGGACCCGCCCTCGAGCAGTACTTC. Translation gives CASSEDPGPALEQYF.

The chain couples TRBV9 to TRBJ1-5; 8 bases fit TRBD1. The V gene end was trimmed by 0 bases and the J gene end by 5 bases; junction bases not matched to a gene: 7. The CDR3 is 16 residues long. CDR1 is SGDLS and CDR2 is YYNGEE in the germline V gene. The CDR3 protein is CASSVVHRGFDQPQHF. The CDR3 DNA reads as TGTGCCAGCAGCGTAGTACACAGGGGGTTCGATCAGCCCCAGCATTTT.

DNA for the CDR3: TGTGCCAGCACAATGTCGAACACTGAAGCTTTCTTT. Translating it yields CASTMSNTEAFF. This chain joins TRBV27 and TRBJ1-1; no clear D. The V end lost 7 bases, the J end lost 1 base, and 7 bases lay between the germline ends. Germline V gene data show CDR1 as MNHEY and CDR2 as SMNVEV (reference sequence). This CDR3 comprises 12 residues.

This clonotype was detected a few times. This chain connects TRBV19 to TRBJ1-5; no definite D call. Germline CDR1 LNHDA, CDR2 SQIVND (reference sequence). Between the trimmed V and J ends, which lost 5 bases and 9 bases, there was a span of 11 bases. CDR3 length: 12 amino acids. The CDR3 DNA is TGTGCCAGTAGTGCCCGCCTCGCGCCCCAGCATTTT. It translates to CASSARLAPQHF.